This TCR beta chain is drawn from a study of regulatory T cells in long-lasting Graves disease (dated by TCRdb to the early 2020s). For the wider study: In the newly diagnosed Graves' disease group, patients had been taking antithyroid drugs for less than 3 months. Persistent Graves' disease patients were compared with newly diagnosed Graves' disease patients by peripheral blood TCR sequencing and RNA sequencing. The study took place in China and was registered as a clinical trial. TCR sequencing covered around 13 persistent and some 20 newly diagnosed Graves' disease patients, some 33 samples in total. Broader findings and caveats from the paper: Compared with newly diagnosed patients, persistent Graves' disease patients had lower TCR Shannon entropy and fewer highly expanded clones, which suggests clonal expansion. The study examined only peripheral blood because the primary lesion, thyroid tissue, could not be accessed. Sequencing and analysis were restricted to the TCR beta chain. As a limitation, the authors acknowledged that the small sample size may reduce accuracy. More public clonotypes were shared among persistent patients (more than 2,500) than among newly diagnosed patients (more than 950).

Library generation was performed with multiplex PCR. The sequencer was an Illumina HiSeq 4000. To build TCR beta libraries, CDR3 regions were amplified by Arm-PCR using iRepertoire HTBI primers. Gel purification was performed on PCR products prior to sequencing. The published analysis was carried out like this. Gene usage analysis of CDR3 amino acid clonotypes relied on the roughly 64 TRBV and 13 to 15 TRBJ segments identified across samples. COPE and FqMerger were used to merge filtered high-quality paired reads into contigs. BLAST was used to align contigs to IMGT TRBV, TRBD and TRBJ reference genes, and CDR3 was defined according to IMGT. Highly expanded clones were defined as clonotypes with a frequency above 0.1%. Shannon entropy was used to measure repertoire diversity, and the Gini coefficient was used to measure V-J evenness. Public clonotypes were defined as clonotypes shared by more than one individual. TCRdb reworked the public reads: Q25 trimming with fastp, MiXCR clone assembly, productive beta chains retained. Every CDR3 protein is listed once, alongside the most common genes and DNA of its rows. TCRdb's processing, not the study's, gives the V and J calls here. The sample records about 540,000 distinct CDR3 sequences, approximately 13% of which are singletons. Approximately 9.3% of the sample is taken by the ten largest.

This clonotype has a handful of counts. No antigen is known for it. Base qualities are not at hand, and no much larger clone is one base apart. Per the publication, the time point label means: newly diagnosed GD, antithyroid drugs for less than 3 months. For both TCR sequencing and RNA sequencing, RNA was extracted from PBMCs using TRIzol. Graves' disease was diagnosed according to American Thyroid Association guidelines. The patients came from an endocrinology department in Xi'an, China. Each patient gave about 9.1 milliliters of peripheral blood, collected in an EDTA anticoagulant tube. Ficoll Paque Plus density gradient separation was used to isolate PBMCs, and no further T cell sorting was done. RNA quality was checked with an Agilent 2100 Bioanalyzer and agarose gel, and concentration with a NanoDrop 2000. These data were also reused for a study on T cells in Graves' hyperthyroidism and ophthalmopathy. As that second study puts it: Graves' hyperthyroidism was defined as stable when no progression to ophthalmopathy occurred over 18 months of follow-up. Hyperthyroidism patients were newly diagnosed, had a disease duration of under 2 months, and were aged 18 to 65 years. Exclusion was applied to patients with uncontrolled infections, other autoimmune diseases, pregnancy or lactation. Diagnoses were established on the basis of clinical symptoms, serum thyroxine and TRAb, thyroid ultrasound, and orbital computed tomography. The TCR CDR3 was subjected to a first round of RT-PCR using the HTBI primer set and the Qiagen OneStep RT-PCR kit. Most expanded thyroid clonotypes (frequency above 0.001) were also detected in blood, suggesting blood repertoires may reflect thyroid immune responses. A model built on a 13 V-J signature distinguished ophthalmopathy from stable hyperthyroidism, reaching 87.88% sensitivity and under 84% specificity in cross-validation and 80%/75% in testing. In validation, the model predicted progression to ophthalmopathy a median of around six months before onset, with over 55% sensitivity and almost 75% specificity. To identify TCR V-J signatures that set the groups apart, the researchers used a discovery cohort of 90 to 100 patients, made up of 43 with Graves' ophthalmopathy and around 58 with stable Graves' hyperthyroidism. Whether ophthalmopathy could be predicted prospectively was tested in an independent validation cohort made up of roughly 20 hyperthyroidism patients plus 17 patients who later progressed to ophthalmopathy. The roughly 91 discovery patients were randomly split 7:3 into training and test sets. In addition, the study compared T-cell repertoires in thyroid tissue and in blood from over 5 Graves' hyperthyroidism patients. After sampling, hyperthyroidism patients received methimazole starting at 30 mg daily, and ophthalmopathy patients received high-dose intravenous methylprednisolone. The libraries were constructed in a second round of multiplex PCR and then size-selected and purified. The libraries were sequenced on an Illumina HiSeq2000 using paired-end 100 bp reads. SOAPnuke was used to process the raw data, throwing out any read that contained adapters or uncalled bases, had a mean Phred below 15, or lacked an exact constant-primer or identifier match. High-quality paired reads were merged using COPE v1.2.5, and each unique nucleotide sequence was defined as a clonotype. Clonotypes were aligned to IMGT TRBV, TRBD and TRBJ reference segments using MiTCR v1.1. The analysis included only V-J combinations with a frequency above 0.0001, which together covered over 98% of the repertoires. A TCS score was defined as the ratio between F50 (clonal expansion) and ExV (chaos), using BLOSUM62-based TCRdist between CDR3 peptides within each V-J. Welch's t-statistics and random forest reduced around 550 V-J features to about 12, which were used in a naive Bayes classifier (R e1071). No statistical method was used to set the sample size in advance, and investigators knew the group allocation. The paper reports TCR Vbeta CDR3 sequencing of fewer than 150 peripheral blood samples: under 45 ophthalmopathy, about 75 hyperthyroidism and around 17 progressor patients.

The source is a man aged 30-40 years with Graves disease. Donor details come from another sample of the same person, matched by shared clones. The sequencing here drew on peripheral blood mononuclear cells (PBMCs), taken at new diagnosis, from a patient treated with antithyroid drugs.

The CDR3 region: CAWRILAGPTYEQYF. The bases are TGTGCCTGGAGGATACTAGCGGGACCTACCTACGAGCAGTACTTC. The V gene is TRBV30 and the J gene is TRBJ2-7, and TRBD2 matches 10 of the central bases. Compared with germline, V lacks 3 bases and J lacks 2 bases; bases without a gene match: 7. Via the germline V gene (reference sequence), CDR1 is GTSNPN and CDR2 SVGIG. Measured from the cysteine to the phenylalanine, the CDR3 is 15 residues long. Solely the CDR3 DNA is kept, with 45 bases framed from the first base.